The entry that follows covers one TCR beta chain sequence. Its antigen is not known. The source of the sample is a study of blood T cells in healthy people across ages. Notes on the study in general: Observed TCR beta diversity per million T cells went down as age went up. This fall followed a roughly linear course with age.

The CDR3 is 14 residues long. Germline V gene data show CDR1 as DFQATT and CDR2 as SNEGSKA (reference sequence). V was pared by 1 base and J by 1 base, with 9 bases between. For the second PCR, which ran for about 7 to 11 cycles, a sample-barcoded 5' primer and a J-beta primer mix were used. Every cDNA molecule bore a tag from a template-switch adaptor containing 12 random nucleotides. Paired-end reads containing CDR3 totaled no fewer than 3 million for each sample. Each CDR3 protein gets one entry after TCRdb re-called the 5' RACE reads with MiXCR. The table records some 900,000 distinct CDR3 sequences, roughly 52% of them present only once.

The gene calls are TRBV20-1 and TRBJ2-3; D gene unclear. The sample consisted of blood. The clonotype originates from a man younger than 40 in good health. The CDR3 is CSARVVDGTDTQYF. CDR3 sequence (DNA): TGCAGTGCTAGAGTGGTTGATGGCACAGATACGCAGTATTTT.